This T cell receptor beta chain was captured in a study of T cell responses to AZD1222 COVID-19 vaccine. Notes on the study in general: Among vaccine-associated CD4 TCRs, coverage spanned spike, with dominance at 160-218 and 743-854. Most donors were white British and more were female, and clonal diversity was possibly underestimated.

In the case of this clone: Its antigen is not identified.

Data came from immunoSEQ multiplex PCR; TCRdb stores just in-frame clones and leaves some out. The sample records around 200,000 clones, around nine tenths being singletons. Pooling covered second doses at about 4 or about 12 weeks. Between the trimmed V and J ends, which lost 5 bases and 7 bases, there was a span of 7 bases. CDR3 length equals 11 residues. CDR1 is SGHVS and CDR2 is FQNEAQ in the germline V gene. This TCR derives from an adult who received the AZD1222 COVID-19 vaccine. The material sequenced was peripheral blood, taken 28 days after the second AZD1222 dose. J is TRBJ2-3 and V is TRBV7-8, with D uncertain. CDR3 nucleotide sequence: TGTGCCAGCAGCCGGCAAAATACGCAGTATTTT. This codes for CASSRQNTQYF. Supplemented by reference TRBV7-8 and TRBJ2-3, the full variable domain reads GAGVSQSPRYKVAKRGQDVALRCDPISGHVSLFWYQQALGQGPEFLTYFQNEAQLDKSGLPSDRFFAERPEGSVSTLKIQRTQQEDSAVYLCASSRQNTQYFGPGTRLTVL.